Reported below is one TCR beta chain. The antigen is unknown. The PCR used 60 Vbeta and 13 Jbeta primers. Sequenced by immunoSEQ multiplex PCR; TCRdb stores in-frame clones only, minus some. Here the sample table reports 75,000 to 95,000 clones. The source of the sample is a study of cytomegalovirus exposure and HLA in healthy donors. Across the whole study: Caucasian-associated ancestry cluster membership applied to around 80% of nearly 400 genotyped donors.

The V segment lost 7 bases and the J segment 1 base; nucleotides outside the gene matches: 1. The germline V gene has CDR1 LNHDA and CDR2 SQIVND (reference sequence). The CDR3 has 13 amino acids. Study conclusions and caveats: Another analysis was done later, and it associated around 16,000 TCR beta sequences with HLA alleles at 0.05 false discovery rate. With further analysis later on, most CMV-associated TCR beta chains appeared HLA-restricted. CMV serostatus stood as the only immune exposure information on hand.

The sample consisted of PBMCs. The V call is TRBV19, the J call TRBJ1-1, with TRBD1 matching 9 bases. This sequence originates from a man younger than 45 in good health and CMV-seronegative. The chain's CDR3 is CASKGQGNTEAFF. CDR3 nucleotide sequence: TGTGCCAGTAAGGGACAGGGGAACACTGAAGCTTTCTTT.